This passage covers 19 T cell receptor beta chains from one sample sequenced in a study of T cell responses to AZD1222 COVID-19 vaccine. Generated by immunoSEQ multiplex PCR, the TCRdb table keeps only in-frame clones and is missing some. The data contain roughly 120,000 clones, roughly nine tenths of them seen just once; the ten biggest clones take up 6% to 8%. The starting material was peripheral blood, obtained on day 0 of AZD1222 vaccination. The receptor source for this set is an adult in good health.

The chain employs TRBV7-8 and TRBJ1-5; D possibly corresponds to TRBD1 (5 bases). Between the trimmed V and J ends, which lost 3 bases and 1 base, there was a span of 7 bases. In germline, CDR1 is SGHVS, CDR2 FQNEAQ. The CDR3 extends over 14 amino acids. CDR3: CASSFQGSNQPQHF. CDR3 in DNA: TGTGCCAGCAGCTTCCAGGGAAGCAATCAGCCCCAGCATTTT.

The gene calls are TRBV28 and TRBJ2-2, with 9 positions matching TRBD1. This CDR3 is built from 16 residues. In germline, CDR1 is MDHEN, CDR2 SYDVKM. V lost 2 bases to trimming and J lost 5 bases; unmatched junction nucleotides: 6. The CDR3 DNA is TGTGCCAGCAGTTTAGGTTTGGGACAGGGTACCGGGGAGCTGTTTTTT. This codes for CASSLGLGQGTGELFF.

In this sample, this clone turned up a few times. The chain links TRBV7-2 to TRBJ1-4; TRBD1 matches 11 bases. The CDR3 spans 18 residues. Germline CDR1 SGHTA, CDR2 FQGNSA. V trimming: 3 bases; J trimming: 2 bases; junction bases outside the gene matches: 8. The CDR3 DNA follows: TGTGCCAGCAGCTTGGGGACAGGGGGGAAGGTTACTAATGAAAAACTGTTTTTT. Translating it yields CASSLGTGGKVTNEKLFF.

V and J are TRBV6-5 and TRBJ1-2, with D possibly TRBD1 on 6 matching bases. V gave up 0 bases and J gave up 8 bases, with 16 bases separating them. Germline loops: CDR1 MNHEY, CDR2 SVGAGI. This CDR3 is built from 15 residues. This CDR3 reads CASSYSMGHRDGYTF. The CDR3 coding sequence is TGTGCCAGCAGTTACTCTATGGGACATCGGGACGGCTACACCTTC.

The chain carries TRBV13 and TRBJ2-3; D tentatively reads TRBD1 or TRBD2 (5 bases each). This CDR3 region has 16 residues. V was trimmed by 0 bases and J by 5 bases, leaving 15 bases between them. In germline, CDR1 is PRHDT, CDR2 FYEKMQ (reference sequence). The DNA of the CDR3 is TGTGCCAGCAGCTTAGGTCAGACACAGGAGGAAGATACGCAGTATTTT. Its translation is CASSLGQTQEEDTQYF.

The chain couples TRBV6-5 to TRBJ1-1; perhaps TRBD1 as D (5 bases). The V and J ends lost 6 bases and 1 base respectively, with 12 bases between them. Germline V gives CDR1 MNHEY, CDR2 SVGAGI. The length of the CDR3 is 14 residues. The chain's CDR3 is CASSPSGKNTEAFF. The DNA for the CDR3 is TGTGCCAGCAGCCCCTCAGGGAAGAACACTGAAGCTTTCTTT.

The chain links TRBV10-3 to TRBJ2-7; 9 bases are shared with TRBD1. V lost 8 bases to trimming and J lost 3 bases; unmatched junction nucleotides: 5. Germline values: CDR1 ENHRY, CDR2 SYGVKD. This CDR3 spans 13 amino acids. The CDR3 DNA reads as TGTGCCATCGCGCCGGGACAGGGCTACGAGCAGTACTTC. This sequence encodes CAIAPGQGYEQYF.

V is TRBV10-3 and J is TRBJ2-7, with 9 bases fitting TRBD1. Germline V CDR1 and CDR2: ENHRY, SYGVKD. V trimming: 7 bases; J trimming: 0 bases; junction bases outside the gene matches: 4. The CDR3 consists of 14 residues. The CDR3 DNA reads TGTGCCATCACCCGGGACAGGGACTCCTACGAGCAGTACTTC. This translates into CAITRDRDSYEQYF.

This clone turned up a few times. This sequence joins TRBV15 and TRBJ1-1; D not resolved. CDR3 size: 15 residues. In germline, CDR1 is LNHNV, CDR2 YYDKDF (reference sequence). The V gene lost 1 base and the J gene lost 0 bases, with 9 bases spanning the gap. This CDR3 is CATSRGRLMNTEAFF. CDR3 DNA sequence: TGTGCCACCAGCAGAGGACGCCTTATGAACACTGAAGCTTTCTTT.

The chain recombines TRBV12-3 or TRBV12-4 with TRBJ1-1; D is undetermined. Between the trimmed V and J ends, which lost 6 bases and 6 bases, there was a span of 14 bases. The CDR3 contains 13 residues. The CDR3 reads CASSPLRFSEAFF. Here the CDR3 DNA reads TGTGCCAGCAGCCCCCTCCGGTTCTCTGAAGCTTTCTTT.

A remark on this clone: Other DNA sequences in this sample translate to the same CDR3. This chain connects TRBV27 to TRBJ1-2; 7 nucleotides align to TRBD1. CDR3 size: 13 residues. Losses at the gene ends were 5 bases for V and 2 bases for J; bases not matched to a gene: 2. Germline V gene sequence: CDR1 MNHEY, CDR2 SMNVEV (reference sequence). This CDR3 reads CASSPTGNYGYTF. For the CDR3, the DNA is TGTGCCAGCAGTCCGACAGGGAACTATGGCTACACCTTC.

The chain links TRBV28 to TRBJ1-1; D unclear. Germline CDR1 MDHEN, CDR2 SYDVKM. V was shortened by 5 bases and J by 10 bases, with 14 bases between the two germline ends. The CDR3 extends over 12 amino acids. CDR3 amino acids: CASSQAERRAFF. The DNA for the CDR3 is TGTGCCAGCAGTCAGGCCGAAAGACGAGCTTTCTTT.

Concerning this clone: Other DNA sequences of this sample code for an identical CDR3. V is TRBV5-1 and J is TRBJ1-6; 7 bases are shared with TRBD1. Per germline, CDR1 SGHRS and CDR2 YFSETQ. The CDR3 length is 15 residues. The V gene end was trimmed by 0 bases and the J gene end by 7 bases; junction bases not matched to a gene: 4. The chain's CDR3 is CASSLDRGTNSPLHF. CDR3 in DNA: TGCGCCAGCAGCTTGGACAGGGGAACGAATTCACCCCTCCACTTT. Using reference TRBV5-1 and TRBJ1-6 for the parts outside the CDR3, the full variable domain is KAGVTQTPRYLIKTRGQQVTLSCSPISGHRSVSWYQQTPGQGLQFLFEYFSETQRNKGNFPGRFSGRQFSNSRSEMNVSTLELGDSALYLCASSLDRGTNSPLHFGNGTRLTVT.

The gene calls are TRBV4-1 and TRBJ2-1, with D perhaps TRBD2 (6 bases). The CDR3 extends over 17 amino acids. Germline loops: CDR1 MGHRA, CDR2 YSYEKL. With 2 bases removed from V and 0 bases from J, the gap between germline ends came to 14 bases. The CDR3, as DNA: TGCGCCAGCAGCCAAAGCCAAGCGGGCCTCTCCTACAATGAGCAGTTCTTC. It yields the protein CASSQSQAGLSYNEQFF.

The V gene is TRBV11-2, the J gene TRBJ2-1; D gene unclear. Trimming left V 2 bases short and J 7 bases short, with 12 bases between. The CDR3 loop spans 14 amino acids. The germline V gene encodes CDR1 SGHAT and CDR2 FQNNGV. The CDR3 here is CASSLNTLGNEQFF. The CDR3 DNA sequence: TGTGCCAGCAGCTTAAACACATTGGGGAATGAGCAGTTCTTC.

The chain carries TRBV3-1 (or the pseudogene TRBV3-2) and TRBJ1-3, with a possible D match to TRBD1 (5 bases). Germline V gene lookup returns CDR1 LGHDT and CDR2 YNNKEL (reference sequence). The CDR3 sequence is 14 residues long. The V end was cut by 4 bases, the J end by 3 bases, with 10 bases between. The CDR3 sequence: CASSPQVYGNTIYF. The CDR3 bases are TGTGCCAGCAGCCCACAGGTATATGGAAACACCATATATTTT.

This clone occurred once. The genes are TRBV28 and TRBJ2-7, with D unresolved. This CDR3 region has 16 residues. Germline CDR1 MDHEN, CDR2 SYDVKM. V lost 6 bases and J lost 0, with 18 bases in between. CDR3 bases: TGTGCCAGCAGCCCTGAAGACTTCCCATTCTCCTACGAGCAGTACTTC. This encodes CASSPEDFPFSYEQYF.

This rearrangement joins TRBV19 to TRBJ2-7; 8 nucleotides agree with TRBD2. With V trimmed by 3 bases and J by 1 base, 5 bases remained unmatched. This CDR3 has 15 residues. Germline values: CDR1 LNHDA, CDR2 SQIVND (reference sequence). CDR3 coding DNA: TGTGCCAGTAGTATCGGACTAGCAGGATCCTACGAGCAGTACTTC. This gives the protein CASSIGLAGSYEQYF.

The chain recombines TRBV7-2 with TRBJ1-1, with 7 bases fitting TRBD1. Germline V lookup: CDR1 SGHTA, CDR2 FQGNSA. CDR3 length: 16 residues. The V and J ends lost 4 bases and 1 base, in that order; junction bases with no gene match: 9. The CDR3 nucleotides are TGTGCCAGCAGCTCGAACAGGGGTGGGGGGAACACTGAAGCTTTCTTT. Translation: CASSSNRGGGNTEAFF.